These 3 T cell receptor beta chains were sequenced from one sample in a study of T-cell memory formation after mild COVID-19. TCRdb re-derived calls from the 5' RACE reads in MiXCR, one entry per CDR3 protein. The sample has roughly 400,000 distinct CDR3 sequences; approximately 15% are singletons. The sequenced sample consisted of PBMCs or a T cell subset sorted from them (not recorded which). All receptors derive from a man between 18 and 35 years old who had mild COVID-19 (a few samples of this study predate the infection). Cell type and time point are not known.

The gene calls are TRBV7-9 and TRBJ1-1, with D possibly TRBD1 on 6 matching bases. This CDR3 has 14 residues. CDR1 and CDR2 (germline): SEHNR, FQNEAQ (reference sequence). V was clipped by 2 bases and J by 5 bases, with 12 bases between them. The CDR3 here is CASSLRGAATEAFF. As DNA, the CDR3 is TGTGCCAGCAGCTTAAGGGGGGCGGCGACTGAAGCTTTCTTT.

J is TRBJ1-1 and V is TRBV5-1; 7 bases match TRBD1. CDR3 length equals 15 residues. Germline lookup yields CDR1 SGHRS and CDR2 YFSETQ. With 3 bases clipped from V and 7 bases from J, the junction kept 12 bases outside the gene matches. The CDR3: CASSWGVRGRIEAFF. CDR3 bases: TGCGCCAGCAGCTGGGGTGTTAGGGGGCGAATTGAAGCTTTCTTT.

The gene calls are TRBV30 and TRBJ2-1; a possible D gene is TRBD2 (5 bases). The CDR3 contains 15 residues. From germline, CDR1 is GTSNPN and CDR2 SVGIG (reference sequence). Between the trimmed V and J ends, which lost 0 bases and 8 bases, there was a span of 17 bases. The CDR3 is CAWSVGIALGDEQFF. In DNA form, the CDR3 reads TGTGCCTGGAGTGTAGGGATAGCGCTCGGCGATGAGCAGTTCTTC.